This T cell receptor beta chain came from a study of blood T cell repertoires in COVID-19. About the research overall: Samples came from the United States, Italy and Spain, spanning acute and convalescent COVID-19.

Sequencing was performed with immunoSEQ multiplex PCR; in TCRdb, only in-frame clones are kept and a portion is missing. Of 250,000 to 300,000 clones in the sample, less than 90% are singletons; the top ten hold about 2%. This CDR3 is built from 12 residues. The V gene end was trimmed by 4 bases and the J gene end by 4 bases; junction bases not matched to a gene: 2. Germline-derived CDR1 and CDR2 are SGHRS and YFSETQ. The sequence was collected from a man in his thirties or forties with active or convalescent COVID-19. Sequencing input: peripheral blood. V and J are TRBV5-1 and TRBJ2-7, with 7 bases that match TRBD2. CDR3: CASSGEGYEQYF. CDR3 nucleotide sequence: TGCGCCAGCAGCGGGGAGGGTTACGAGCAGTACTTC.